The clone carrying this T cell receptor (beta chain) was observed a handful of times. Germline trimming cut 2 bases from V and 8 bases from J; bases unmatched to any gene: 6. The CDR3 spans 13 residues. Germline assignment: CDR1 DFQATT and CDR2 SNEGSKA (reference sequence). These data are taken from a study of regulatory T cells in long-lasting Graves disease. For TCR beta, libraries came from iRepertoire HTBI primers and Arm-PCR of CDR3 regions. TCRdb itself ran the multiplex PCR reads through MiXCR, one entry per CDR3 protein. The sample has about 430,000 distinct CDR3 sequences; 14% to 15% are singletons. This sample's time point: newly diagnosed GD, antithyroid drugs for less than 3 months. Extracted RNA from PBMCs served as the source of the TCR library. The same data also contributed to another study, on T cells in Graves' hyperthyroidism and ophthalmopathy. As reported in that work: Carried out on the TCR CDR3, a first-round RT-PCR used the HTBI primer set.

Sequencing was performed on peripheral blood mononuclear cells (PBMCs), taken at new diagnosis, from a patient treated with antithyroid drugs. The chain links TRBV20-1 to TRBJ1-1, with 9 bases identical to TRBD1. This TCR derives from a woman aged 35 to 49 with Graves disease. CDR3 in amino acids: CSARYGTGNEAFF. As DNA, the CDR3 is TGCAGTGCTAGATACGGGACAGGGAACGAAGCTTTCTTT.